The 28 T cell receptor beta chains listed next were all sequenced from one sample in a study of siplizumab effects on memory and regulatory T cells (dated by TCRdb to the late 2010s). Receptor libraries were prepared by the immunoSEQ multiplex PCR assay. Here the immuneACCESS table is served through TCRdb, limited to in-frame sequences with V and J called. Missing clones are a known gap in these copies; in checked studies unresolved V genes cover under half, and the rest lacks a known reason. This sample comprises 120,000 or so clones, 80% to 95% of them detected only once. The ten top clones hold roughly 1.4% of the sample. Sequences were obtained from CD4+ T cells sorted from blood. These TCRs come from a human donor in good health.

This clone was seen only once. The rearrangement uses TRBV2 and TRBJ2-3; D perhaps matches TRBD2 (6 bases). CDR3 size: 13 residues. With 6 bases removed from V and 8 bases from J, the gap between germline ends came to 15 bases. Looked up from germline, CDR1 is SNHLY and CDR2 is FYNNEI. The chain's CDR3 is CASRREALGTQYF. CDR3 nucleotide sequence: TGTGCCAGCAGGAGGGAGGCCCTAGGTACGCAGTATTTT.

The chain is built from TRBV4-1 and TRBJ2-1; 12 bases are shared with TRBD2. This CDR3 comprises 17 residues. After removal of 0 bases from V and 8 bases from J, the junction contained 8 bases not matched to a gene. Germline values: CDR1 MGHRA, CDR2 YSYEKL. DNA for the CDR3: TGCGCCAGCAGCCAAGATAAAGCTAGCGGGGGGGCCCATGAGCAGTTCTTC. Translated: CASSQDKASGGAHEQFF.

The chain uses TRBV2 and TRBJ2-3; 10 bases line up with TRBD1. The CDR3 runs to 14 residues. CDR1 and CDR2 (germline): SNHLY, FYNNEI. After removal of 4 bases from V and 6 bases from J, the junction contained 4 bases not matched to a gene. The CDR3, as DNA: TGTGCCAGCAGTGGCCGACAGGGGGCGGATACGCAGTATTTT. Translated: CASSGRQGADTQYF.

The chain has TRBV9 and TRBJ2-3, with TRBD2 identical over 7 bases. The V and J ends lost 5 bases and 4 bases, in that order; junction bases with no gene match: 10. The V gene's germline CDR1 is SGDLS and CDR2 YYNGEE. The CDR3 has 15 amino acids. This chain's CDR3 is CASSRAGVFSDTQYF. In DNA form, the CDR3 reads TGTGCCAGCAGTCGGGCGGGAGTGTTCTCAGATACGCAGTATTTT.

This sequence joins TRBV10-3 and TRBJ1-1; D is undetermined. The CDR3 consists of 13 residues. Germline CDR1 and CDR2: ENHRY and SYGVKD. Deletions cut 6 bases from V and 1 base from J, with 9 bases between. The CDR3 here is CAIRPDPNTEAFF. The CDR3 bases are TGTGCCATCAGGCCGGACCCGAACACTGAAGCTTTCTTT.

The chain's CDR3 is CASSVQGLNTEAFF. The CDR3 DNA sequence: TGCGCCAGCAGTGTCCAGGGCTTGAACACTGAAGCTTTCTTT. The chain is built from TRBV10-2 and TRBJ1-1, with D possibly matching TRBD1 (5 bases). The germline gives CDR1 WSHSY, CDR2 SAAADI. CDR3 length: 14 amino acids. The V gene lost 4 bases and the J gene lost 0 bases, with 9 bases spanning the gap.

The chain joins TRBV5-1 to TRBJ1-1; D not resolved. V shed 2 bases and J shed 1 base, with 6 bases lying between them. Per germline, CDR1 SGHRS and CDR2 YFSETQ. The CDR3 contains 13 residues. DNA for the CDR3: TGCGCCAGCAGCTTTTCAGGGAACACTGAAGCTTTCTTT. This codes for CASSFSGNTEAFF.

The DNA of the CDR3 is TGCAGCGTTGCACAGGGTGTGGAGACCCAGTACTTC. Translation gives CSVAQGVETQYF. This chain links TRBV29-1 with TRBJ2-5; D is perhaps TRBD1 (6 bases). The germline V gene has CDR1 SQVTM and CDR2 ANQGSEA. V lost 4 bases to trimming and J lost 5 bases, with 11 bases between them. This CDR3 has 12 residues.

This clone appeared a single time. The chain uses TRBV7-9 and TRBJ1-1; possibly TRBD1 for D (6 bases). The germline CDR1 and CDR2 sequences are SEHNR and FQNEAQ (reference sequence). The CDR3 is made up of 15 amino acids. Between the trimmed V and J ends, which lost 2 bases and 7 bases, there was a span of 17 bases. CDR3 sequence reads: CASSLFPQGQGEAFF. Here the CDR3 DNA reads TGTGCCAGCAGCTTATTCCCGCAGGGGCAGGGTGAAGCTTTCTTT.

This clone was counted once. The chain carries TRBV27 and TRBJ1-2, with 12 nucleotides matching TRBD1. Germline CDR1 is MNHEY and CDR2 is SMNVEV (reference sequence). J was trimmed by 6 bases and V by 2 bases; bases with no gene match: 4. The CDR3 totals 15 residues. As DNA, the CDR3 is TGTGCCAGCAGTTTACCCGGGACAGGGGGCAATGGCTACACCTTC. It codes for CASSLPGTGGNGYTF.

CDR3: CASSPPGRSGANVLTF. The DNA of the CDR3 is TGTGCCAGCTCACCACCAGGGAGGTCTGGGGCCAACGTCCTGACTTTC. V usage is TRBV18 and J usage is TRBJ2-6, with a possible D match to TRBD2 (6 bases). V shed 0 bases and J shed 1 base, with 7 bases lying between them. The germline V gene encodes CDR1 KGHSH and CDR2 LQKENI. This CDR3 has 16 residues.

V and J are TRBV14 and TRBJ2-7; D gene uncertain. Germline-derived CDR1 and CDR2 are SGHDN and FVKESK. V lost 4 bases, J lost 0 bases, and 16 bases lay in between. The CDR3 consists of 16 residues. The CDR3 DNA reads TGTGCCAGCAGCCGCCGACAAGGTTCGCGCTCCTACGAGCAGTACTTC. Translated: CASSRRQGSRSYEQYF.

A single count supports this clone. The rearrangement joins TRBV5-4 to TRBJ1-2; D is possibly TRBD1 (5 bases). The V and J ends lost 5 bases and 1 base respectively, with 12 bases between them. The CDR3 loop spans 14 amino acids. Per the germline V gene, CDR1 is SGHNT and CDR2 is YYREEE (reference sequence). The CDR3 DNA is TGTGCCAGCAGACGGTGGGGGAATAACTATGGCTACACCTTC. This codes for CASRRWGNNYGYTF.

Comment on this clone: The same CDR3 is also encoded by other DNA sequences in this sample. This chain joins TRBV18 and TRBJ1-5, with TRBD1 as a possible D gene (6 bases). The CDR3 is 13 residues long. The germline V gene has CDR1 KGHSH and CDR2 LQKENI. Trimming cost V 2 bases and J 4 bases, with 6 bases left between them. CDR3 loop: CASSPTGNQPQHF. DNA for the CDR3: TGTGCCAGCTCACCAACAGGGAATCAGCCCCAGCATTTT.

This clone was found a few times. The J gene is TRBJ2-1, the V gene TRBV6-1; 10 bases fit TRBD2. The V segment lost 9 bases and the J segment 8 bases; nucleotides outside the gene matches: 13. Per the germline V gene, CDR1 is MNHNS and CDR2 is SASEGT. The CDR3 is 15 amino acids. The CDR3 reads CASGMWLAGADEQFF. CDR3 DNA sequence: TGTGCCAGTGGTATGTGGCTAGCGGGAGCCGATGAGCAGTTCTTC.

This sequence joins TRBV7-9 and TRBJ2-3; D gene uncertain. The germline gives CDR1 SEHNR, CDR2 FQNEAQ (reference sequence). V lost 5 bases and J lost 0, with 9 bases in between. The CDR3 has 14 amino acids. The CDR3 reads CASSTDTSTDTQYF. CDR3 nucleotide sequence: TGTGCCAGCAGCACCGATACGAGCACAGATACGCAGTATTTT.

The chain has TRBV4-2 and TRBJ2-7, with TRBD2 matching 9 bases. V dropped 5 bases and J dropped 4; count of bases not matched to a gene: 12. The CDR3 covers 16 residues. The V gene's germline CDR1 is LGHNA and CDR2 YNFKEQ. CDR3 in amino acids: CASSYPGPSGVYEQYF. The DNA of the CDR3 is TGTGCCAGCAGCTACCCCGGGCCTAGCGGGGTTTACGAGCAGTACTTC.

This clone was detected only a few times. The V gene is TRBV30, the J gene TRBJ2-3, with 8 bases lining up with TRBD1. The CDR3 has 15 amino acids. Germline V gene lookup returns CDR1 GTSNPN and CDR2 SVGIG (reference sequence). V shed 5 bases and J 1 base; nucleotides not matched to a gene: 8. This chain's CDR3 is CAWGTGTGRTDTQYF. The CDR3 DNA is TGTGCCTGGGGGACCGGGACAGGACGCACAGATACGCAGTATTTT.

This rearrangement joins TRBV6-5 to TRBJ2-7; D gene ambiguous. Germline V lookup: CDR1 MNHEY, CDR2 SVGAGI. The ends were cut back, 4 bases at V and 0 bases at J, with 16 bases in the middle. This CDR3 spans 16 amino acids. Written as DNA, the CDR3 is TGTGCCAGCAGTTCCCGACTCGCGCCCGCCTCCTACGAGCAGTACTTC. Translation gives CASSSRLAPASYEQYF.

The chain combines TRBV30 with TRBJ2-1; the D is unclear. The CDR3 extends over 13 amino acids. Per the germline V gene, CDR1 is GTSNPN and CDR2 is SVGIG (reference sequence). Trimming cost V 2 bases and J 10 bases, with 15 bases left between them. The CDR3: CAWSLAGFGEQFF. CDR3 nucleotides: TGTGCCTGGAGTCTCGCCGGGTTTGGCGAGCAGTTCTTC.

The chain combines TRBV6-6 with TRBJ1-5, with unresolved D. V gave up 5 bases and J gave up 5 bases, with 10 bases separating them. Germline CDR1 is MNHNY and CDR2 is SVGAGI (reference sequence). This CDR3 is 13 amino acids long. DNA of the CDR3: TGTGCCAGCAGTCCTGAGGGCTATCAGCCCCAGCATTTT. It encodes CASSPEGYQPQHF.

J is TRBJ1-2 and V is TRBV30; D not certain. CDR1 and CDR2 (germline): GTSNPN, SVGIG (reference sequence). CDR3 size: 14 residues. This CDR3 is CAFAPILGSFPYTF. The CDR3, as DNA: TGTGCTTTTGCCCCGATCTTGGGGTCGTTCCCCTACACCTTC.

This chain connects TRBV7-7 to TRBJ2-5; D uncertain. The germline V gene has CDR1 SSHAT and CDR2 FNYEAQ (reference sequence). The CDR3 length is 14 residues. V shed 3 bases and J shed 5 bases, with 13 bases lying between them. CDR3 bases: TGTGCCAGCAGCTTTGACCCCACCATGGAGACCCAGTACTTC. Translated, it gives CASSFDPTMETQYF.

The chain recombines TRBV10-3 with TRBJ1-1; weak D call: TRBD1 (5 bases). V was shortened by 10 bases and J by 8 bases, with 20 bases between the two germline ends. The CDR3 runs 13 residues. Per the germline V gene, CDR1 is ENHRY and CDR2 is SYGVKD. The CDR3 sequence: CATQVGTVGEAFF. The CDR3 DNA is TGTGCCACCCAAGTCGGGACGGTAGGGGAAGCTTTCTTT.

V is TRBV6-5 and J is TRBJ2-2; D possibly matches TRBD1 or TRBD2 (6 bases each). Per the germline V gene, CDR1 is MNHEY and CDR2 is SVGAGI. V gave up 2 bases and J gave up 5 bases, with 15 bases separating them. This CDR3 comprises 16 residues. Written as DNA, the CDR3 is TGTGCCAGCAGTTACGATACGTGGGGGGCTACCGGGGAGCTGTTTTTT. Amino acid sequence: CASSYDTWGATGELFF.

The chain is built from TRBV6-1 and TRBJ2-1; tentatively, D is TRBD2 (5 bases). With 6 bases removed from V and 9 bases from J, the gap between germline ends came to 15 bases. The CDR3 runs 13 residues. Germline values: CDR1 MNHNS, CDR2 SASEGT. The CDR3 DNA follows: TGTGCCAGCAGCTTTGAACTAGTCCCTGAGCAGTTCTTC. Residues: CASSFELVPEQFF.

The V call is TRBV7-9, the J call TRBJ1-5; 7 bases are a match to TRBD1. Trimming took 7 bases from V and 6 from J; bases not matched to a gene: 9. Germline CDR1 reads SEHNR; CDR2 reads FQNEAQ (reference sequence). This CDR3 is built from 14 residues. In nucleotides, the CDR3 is TGTGCCAGCACCCAGGGGGTCCGCGGTCAGCCCCAGCATTTT. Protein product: CASTQGVRGQPQHF.

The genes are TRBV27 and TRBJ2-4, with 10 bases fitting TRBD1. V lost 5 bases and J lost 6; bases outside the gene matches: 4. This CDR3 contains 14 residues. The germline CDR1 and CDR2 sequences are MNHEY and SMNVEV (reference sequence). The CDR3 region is CASSPRTGGNIQYF. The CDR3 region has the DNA TGTGCCAGCAGTCCTCGGACAGGGGGAAACATTCAGTACTTC.